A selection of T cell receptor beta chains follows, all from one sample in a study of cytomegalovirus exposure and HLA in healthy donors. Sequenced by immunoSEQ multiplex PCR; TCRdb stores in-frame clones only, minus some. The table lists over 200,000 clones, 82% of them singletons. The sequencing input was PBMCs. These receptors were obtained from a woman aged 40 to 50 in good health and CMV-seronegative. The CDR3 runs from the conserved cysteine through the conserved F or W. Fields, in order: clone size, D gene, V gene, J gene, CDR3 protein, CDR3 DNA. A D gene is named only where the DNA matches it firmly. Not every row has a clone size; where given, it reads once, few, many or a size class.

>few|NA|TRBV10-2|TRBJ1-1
CASSGGATEAFF
TGCGCCAGCAGTGGCGGGGCCACTGAAGCTTTCTTT
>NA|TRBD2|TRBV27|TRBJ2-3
CASSLYRASGRYAWGTDTQYF
TGTGCCAGCAGTTTATACCGGGCTAGCGGGCGCTATGCGTGGGGCACAGATACGCAGTATTTT
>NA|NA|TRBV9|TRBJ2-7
CASSPEVRAYEQYF
TGTGCCAGCAGCCCAGAGGTTCGGGCCTACGAGCAGTACTTC
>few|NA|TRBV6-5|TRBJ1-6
CASGGLAGYNSPLHF
TGTGCCAGCGGAGGGTTAGCGGGCTATAATTCACCCCTCCACTTT
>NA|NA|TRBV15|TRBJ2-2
CATKSSPNTGELFF
TGTGCCACCAAATCCTCCCCGAACACCGGGGAGCTGTTTTTT
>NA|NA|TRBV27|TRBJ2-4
CASSFGVNKNIQYF
TGTGCCAGCAGTTTTGGAGTAAACAAAAACATTCAGTACTTC
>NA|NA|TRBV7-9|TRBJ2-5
CASSWTGSQETQYF
TGTGCCAGCAGCTGGACGGGGAGTCAAGAGACCCAGTACTTC
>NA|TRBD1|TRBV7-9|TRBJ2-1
CASSSRGQGSYNEQFF
TGTGCCAGCAGCTCCCGCGGACAGGGAAGCTACAATGAGCAGTTCTTC
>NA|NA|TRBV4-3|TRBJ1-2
CASSQDFAGAYGYTF
TGCGCCAGCAGCCAAGATTTCGCAGGGGCCTATGGCTACACCTTC
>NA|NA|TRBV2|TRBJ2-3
CATITGVTSTDTQYF
TGTGCCACTATCACGGGGGTAACTAGCACAGATACGCAGTATTTT
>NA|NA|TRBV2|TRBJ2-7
CASSEVPRGEQYF
TGTGCCAGCAGTGAGGTACCCCGGGGGGAGCAGTACTTC
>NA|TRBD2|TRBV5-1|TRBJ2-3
CASTRLAGRDTQYF
TGCGCCAGCACAAGGCTAGCGGGGAGGGATACGCAGTATTTT
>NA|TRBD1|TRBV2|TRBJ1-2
CASSDRTGRYGYTF
TGTGCCAGCAGTGACCGGACAGGGAGGTATGGCTACACCTTC
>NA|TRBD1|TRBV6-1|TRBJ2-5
CASSSPGTAQETQYF
TGTGCCAGCAGTTCCCCCGGGACAGCCCAAGAGACCCAGTACTTC
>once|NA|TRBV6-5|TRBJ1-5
CASSRGGTGQPQHF
TGTGCCAGCAGCCGCGGGGGAACGGGTCAGCCCCAGCATTTT
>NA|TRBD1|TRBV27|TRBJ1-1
CASSLRGRNTEAFF
TGTGCCAGCAGTTTGAGGGGGCGGAACACTGAAGCTTTCTTT